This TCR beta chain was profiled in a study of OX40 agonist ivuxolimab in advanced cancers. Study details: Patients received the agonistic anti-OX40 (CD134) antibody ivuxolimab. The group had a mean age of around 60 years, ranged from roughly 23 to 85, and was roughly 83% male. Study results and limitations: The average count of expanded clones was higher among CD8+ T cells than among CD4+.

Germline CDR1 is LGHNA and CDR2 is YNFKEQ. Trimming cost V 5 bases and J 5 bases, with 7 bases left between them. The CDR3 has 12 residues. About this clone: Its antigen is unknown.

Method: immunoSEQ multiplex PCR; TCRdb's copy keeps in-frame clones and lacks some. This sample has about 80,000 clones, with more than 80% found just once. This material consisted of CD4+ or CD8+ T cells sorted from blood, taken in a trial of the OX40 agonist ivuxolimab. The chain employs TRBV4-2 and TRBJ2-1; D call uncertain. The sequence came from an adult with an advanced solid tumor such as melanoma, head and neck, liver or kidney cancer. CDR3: CASSGYDNEQFF. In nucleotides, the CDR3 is TGTGCCAGCAGCGGCTATGACAATGAGCAGTTCTTC.